The 5 T cell receptor beta chains below all came from one sample that was sequenced in a study of blood T cell repertoires in COVID-19 (dated by TCRdb to the early 2020s). The library was built by means of the immunoSEQ multiplex PCR assay. TCRdb stores this immuneACCESS table with in-frame sequences only. Part of the clones is absent; in the studies checked, under half of the shortfall reflects unresolved V genes, and no reason is known for the rest. The sample records 290,000 or so clones, around nine tenths of which are singletons. The ten largest clones add up to approximately 2.4% of the sample. The sequencing sample was made of PBMCs or T cells enriched from blood (not recorded which). These receptor sequences come from a woman between 18 and 30 years old who had recovered from COVID-19.

The chain uses TRBV19 and TRBJ2-2; D not resolved. The germline gives CDR1 LNHDA, CDR2 SQIVND (reference sequence). This CDR3 is built from 13 residues. Trimming stripped 3 bases from V and 7 bases from J, with 9 bases between. This CDR3 is CASSMSRSGELFF. The CDR3 DNA sequence: TGTGCCAGTAGTATGAGTCGAAGCGGGGAGCTGTTTTTT.

This chain uses TRBV27 with TRBJ2-7; D not resolved. The V end lost 6 bases, the J end lost 0 bases, and 12 bases lay between the germline ends. Germline CDR1 is MNHEY and CDR2 is SMNVEV (reference sequence). The CDR3 length is 14 residues. The DNA for the CDR3 is TGTGCCAGCAGCAGCGTTCAGAGCTCCTACGAGCAGTACTTC. It specifies CASSSVQSSYEQYF.

In DNA, the CDR3 is TGTGCCAGCAGCTTAGCGAGCGGGCATGAGCAGTTCTTC. This gives the protein CASSLASGHEQFF. The chain uses TRBV7-2 and TRBJ2-1; D may be TRBD2 (6 bases). V lost 0 bases and J lost 8, with 8 bases in between. The CDR3 runs to 13 residues. Looked up from germline, CDR1 is SGHTA and CDR2 is FQGNSA.

J is TRBJ1-2 and V is TRBV9; unclear D gene. Germline loops: CDR1 SGDLS, CDR2 YYNGEE. The CDR3 has 13 amino acids. Between the trimmed V and J ends, which lost 3 bases and 0 bases, there was a span of 6 bases. The CDR3, as DNA: TGTGCCAGCAGCGCACCAGCTAACTATGGCTACACCTTC. This translates into CASSAPANYGYTF.

This chain links TRBV30 with TRBJ1-1; unclear D gene. V lost 2 bases to trimming and J lost 1 base, with 8 bases between them. Germline values: CDR1 GTSNPN, CDR2 SVGIG (reference sequence). This CDR3 comprises 13 residues. This CDR3 reads CAWSNTQNTEAFF. The CDR3 DNA sequence: TGTGCCTGGAGTAACACACAGAACACTGAAGCTTTCTTT. The full variable domain, its missing parts supplied by reference TRBV30 and TRBJ1-1, is SQTIHQWPATLVQPVGSPLSLECTVEGTSNPNLYWYRQAAGRGLQLLFYSVGIGQISSEVPQNLSASRPQDRQFILSSKKLLLSDSGFYLCAWSNTQNTEAFFGQGTRLTVV.